This is a list of T cell receptor beta chains from one sample in a study of cytomegalovirus exposure and HLA in healthy donors. TCRdb's table, derived via immunoSEQ multiplex PCR, lists solely in-frame clones and lacks some. The sample records under 95,000 clones, 94% being singletons. The sequenced sample consisted of PBMCs. The source of these receptors is a woman under 30 in good health and CMV-seronegative. The CDR3 runs from the conserved cysteine through the conserved F or W. The D gene is left open where the match is weak. The listing skips clone size in some rows; elsewhere it reads once, few, many or a size class.

d_call	clone_size	v_call	j_call	cdr3_nt	cdr3_aa
TRBD2	.	TRBV10-1	TRBJ2-2	TGCGCCAGCACCCTGTTCCCCGACAGGACTAGCCACCACACCGGGGAGCTGTTTTTT	CASTLFPDRTSHHTGELFF
TRBD2	.	TRBV7-6	TRBJ2-3	TGTGCCAGCAGACCGGGACTAGCCCCACGTGGGGGAGATACGCAGTATTTT	CASRPGLAPRGGDTQYF
.	.	TRBV9	TRBJ2-3	TGTGCCAGCAGCGTAGCTCCGCGGGATACGCAGTATTTT	CASSVAPRDTQYF
TRBD2	.	TRBV7-6	TRBJ2-1	TGTGCCAGCAGCGCCCTAGCGGGAGTGGGCAATGAGCAGTTCTTC	CASSALAGVGNEQFF
.	.	TRBV18	TRBJ1-2	TGTGCCAGCTCACCTAGTCCAGGGGTCCCGAACTATGGCTACACCTTC	CASSPSPGVPNYGYTF
.	.	TRBV28	TRBJ2-7	TGTGCCAGCAGTTTAGGTGGCAGGGGCTACGAGCAGTACTTC	CASSLGGRGYEQYF
.	few	TRBV4-3	TRBJ2-7	TGCGCCAGCAGCCCGAGCAGGGACACCGAGCAGTACTTC	CASSPSRDTEQYF
.	.	TRBV10-1	TRBJ1-1	TGCGCCAGCAGAGCAGGGCGTGGGACTGAAGCTTTCTTT	CASRAGRGTEAFF
TRBD1	few	TRBV20-1	TRBJ2-5	TGCAGCGGGACAGTCCAAGAGACCCAGTACTTC	CSGTVQETQYF
.	once	TRBV25-1	TRBJ1-2	TGTGCCAGCAGTGATATCAGGGTGCTGGAAGGCTACACCTTC	CASSDIRVLEGYTF
.	.	TRBV29-1	TRBJ2-1	TGCAGCGTTGCCCAGGCCAATGAGCAGTTCTTC	CSVAQANEQFF
.	.	TRBV27	TRBJ2-7	TGTGCCAGCAGCGAAAGACAGAGCTCCTACGAGCAGTACTTC	CASSERQSSYEQYF
.	.	TRBV4-2	TRBJ1-6	TGTGCCAGCAGCTTGGCGCCACAGGGCAATTCACCCCTCCACTTT	CASSLAPQGNSPLHF
.	.	TRBV5-1	TRBJ2-7	TGCGCCAGCAGCTTGGAACATCTAGCCTACGAGCAGTACTTC	CASSLEHLAYEQYF
.	.	TRBV15	TRBJ2-3	TGTGCCACCAGCAGAGATGGGAGGGATACGCAGTATTTT	CATSRDGRDTQYF
.	once	TRBV28	TRBJ1-2	TGTGCCAGCAGTTCGGTAGTTTACTATGGCTACACCTTC	CASSSVVYYGYTF
TRBD2	.	TRBV5-1	TRBJ2-1	TGCGCCAGCAGCTTCGGTAGCGGGGGCCCCACCTACAATGAGCAGTTCTTC	CASSFGSGGPTYNEQFF